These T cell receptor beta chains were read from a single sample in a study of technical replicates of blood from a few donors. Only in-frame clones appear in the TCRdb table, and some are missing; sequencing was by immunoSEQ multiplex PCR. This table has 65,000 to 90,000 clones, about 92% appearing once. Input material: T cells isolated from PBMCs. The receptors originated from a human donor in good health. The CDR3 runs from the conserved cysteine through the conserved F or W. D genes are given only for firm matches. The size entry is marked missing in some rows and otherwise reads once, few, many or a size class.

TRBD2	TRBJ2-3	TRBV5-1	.	TGCGCCAGCACCTCACTAGCGGGACACACAGATACGCAGTATTTT	CASTSLAGHTDTQYF
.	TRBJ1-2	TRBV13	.	TGTGCCAGCAGCACAGCCGGGGGTGAGCTCTATGGCTACACCTTC	CASSTAGGELYGYTF
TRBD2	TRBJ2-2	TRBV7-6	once	TGTGCCAGCAGCTTAGTTTACATAGCGGGAGACGACGGGACCGGGGAGCTGTTTTTT	CASSLVYIAGDDGTGELFF
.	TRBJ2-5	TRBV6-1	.	TGTGCCAGCAGCGACTTAGAGACCCAGTACTTC	CASSDLETQYF
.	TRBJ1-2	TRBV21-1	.	TGTGCCAGCAGCATAAATTGGGACTACTATGGCTACACCTTC	CASSINWDYYGYTF
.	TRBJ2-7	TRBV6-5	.	TGTGCCAGCAGTAACCACGGGACCTACGAGCAGTACTTC	CASSNHGTYEQYF
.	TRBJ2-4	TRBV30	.	TGTGCCTGGAGTGATGATGGGGGGAACATTCAGTACTTC	CAWSDDGGNIQYF
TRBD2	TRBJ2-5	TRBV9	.	TGTGCCAGCAGCGTCGGGCGGGGGTTCCGGGAGACCCAGTACTTC	CASSVGRGFRETQYF
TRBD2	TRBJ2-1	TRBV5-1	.	TGCGCCAGCAGACTTAGCGGGGGGGCGGTCAATGAGCAGTTCTTC	CASRLSGGAVNEQFF
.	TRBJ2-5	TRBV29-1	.	TGCAGCGTTGCGTTGAACGGGGGAGAGACCCAGTACTTC	CSVALNGGETQYF
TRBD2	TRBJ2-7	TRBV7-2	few	TGTGCCAGCAGCTTAGGGGCGGGAGGGCCTGCCTACGAGCAGTACTTC	CASSLGAGGPAYEQYF
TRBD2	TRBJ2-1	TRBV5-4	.	TGTGCCAGCAGCTTGGAGGTTAGCGGGACCTACAATGAGCAGTTCTTC	CASSLEVSGTYNEQFF
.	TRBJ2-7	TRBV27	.	TGTGCCAGCAGTTTATTAGCTGGAACCCCCTACGAGCAGTACTTC	CASSLLAGTPYEQYF
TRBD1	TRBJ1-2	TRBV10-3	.	TGTGCCACCGTGGACAGGCCTAACTATGGCTACACCTTC	CATVDRPNYGYTF
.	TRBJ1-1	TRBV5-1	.	TGCGCCAGCAGCTTGGCCAAAGGGGCGAGCACTGAAGCTTTCTTT	CASSLAKGASTEAFF
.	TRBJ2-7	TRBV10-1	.	TGCGCCAGCATACTAAAGGGGCACTTC	CASILKGHF
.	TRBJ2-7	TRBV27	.	TGTGCCAGCGGCCCGGGGACTGGGTACGAGCAGTACTTC	CASGPGTGYEQYF
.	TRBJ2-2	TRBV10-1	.	TGCGCCAGCAGTGAATACTACAGGAGTTCGGCCGGGGAGCTGTTTTTT	CASSEYYRSSAGELFF
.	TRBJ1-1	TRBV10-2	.	TGCGCCAGCAGTGAGTCGAGGGCGGCTTTCTTT	CASSESRAAFF
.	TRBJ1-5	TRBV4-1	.	TGCGCCAGCAGCCACGACGACACCACCAATCAGCCCCAGCATTTT	CASSHDDTTNQPQHF
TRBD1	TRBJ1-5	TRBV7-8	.	TGTGCCAGCAGCCTTACCGACAGGGCCCCTAATCAGCCCCAGCATTTT	CASSLTDRAPNQPQHF
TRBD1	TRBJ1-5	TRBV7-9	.	TGTGCCAGCAGCTACGCGACAGGGGAGCGGCCCCAGCATTTT	CASSYATGERPQHF
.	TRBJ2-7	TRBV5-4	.	TGTGCCAGCAGCTTGGGGACTGAGATCGGGCACGAGCAGTACTTC	CASSLGTEIGHEQYF
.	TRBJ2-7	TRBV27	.	TGTGCCAGCAGTTTATCGGGGCCGGCAAAAGAGTACTTC	CASSLSGPAKEYF
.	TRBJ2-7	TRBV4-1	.	TGCGCCAGCAGCCAAGATGATGGGGGGAGTTCCTACGAGCAGTACTTC	CASSQDDGGSSYEQYF
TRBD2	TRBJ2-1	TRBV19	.	TGTGCCAGTAGGTTAGCGGGAGGGCCGGGGCAGTTCTTC	CASRLAGGPGQFF
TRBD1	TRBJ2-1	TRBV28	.	TGTGCCAGCTGGAGGACAGGGAGCTCCTACAATGAGCAGTTCTTC	CASWRTGSSYNEQFF
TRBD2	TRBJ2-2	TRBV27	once	TGTGCCAGCAGTTCGGGAGGAACCGGGGAGCTGTTTTTT	CASSSGGTGELFF
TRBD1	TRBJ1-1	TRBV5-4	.	TGTGCCAGCAGCCCCCCTCCCGGGACAGGGGGCAACACTGAAGCTTTCTTT	CASSPPPGTGGNTEAFF
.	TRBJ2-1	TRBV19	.	TGTGCCAGTAACTCGCTCTCCTACAATGAGCAGTTCTTC	CASNSLSYNEQFF
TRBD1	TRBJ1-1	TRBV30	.	TGTGCCTGGAGTGCCCGGGACAGGATTCTCGAAGCTTTCTTT	CAWSARDRILEAFF
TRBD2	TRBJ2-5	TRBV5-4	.	TGTGCCAGCAGCTTGGATGCGGGGGGGCGTCTGGAGACCCAGTACTTC	CASSLDAGGRLETQYF
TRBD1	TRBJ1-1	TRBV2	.	TGTGCCAGCAGTGGTGGGGACAGGATGACTGAAGCTTTCTTT	CASSGGDRMTEAFF
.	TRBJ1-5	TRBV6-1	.	TGTGCCAGCAGTGAAGGGACAGATCAGCCCCAGCATTTT	CASSEGTDQPQHF
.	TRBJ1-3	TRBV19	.	TGTGCCAGTAGTATCTACCGGGACAAAGGAAACACCATATATTTT	CASSIYRDKGNTIYF
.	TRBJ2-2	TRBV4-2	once	TGTGCCAGCAGCCAAGATACTGTGCTCACCGGGGAGCTGTTTTTT	CASSQDTVLTGELFF
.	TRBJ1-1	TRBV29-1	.	TGCAGCGTCGTGAACACTGAAGCTTTCTTT	CSVVNTEAFF
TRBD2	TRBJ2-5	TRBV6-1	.	TGTGCCAGCAGCTTAGCGGGGAGCCAAGAGACCCAGTACTTC	CASSLAGSQETQYF
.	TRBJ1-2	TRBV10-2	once	TGCGCCAGCAGGTCGAAGGAACAGGCGCTAGGCGGCTACACCTTC	CASRSKEQALGGYTF
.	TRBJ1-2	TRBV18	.	TGTGCCAGCTCACCGGGATTGGACACCGCCCTAGATGGCTACACCTTC	CASSPGLDTALDGYTF
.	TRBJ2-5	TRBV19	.	TGTGCCAGTAGTCAACAGCTCCAAGAGACCCAGTACTTC	CASSQQLQETQYF
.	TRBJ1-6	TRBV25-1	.	TGTGCCAGCAGTGAATATCTTAATTCACCCCTCCACTTT	CASSEYLNSPLHF
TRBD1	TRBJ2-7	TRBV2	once	TGTGCCAGCAGGGACAGGGGTTACGAGCAGTACTTC	CASRDRGYEQYF
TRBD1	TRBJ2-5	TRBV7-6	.	TGTGCCAGCAGCTCCCTCGGACAGGACGGAGAGACCCAGTACTTC	CASSSLGQDGETQYF
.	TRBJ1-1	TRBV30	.	TGTGCCTGGCGGGATATGACTGAAGCTTTCTTT	CAWRDMTEAFF
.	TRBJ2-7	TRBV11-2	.	TGTGCCAGCAGCTTTGGAGGGGACTCCTACGAGCAGTACTTC	CASSFGGDSYEQYF
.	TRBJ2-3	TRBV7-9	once	TGTGCCAGCAGCCTGGGGGCAGGGGCGATAGATACGCAGTATTTT	CASSLGAGAIDTQYF
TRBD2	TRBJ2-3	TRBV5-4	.	TGTGCCAGCAGCTCAGGACTAGCGGGGGCCTACACAGATACGCAGTATTTT	CASSSGLAGAYTDTQYF
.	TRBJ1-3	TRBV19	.	TGTGCCAGTACCCTGCCCGGAGGGGGAAACACCATATATTTT	CASTLPGGGNTIYF